The entry below describes one T cell receptor (beta chain). The data were produced by immunoSEQ multiplex PCR, yet TCRdb's version contains in-frame clones alone and is incomplete. The table lists about 38,000 clones, about 85% of them singletons. Germline V CDR1 and CDR2: PRHDT, FYEKMQ (reference sequence). The CDR3 sequence is 14 residues long. V trimming: 5 bases; J trimming: 4 bases; junction bases outside the gene matches: 6. This entry belongs to a study of blood T cell repertoires in COVID-19. Seattle patients were enrolled while actively infected and followed longitudinally. This TCR was sampled from a man aged 60 to 69 with COVID-19, enrolled during active disease. This chain uses TRBV13 with TRBJ2-3, with TRBD1 identical over 7 bases. Material: peripheral blood. The CDR3 region has the DNA TGTGCCAGCAGCCCCAAGGGGGCCGCAGATACGCAGTATTTT. It codes for CASSPKGAADTQYF.